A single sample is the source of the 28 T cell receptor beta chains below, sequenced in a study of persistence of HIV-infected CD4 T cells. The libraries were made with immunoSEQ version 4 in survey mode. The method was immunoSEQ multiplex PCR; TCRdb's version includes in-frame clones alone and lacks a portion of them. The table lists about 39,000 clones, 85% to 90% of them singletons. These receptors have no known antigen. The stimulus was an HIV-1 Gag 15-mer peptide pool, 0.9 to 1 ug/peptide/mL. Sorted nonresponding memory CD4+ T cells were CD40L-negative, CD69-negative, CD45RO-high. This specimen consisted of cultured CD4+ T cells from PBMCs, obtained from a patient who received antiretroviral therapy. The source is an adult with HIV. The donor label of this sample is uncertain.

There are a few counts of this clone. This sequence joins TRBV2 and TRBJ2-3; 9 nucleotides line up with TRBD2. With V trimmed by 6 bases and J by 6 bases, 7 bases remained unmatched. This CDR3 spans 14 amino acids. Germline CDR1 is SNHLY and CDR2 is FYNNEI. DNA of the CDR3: TGTGCCAGCAGATCTAGCGGGGCGAGGGATACGCAGTATTTT. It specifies CASRSSGARDTQYF.

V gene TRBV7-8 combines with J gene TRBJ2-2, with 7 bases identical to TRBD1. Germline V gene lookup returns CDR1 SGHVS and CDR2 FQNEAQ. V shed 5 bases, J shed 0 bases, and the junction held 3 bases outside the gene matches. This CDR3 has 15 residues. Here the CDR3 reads CASSRRGSNTGELFF. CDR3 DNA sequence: TGTGCCAGCAGCCGCAGGGGGTCGAACACCGGGGAGCTGTTTTTT.

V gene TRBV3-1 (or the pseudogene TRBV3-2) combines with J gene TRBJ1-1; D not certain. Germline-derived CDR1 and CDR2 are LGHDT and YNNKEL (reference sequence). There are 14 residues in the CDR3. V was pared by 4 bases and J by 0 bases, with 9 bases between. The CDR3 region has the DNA TGTGCCAGCAGCCCTACAAGTATGAACACTGAAGCTTTCTTT. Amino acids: CASSPTSMNTEAFF.

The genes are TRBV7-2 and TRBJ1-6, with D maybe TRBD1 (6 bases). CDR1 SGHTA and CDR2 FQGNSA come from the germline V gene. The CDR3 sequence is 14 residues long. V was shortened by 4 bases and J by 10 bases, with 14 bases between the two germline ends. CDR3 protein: CASSSRQVYSPLHF. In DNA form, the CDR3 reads TGTGCCAGCAGCTCCAGACAGGTATACTCACCCCTCCACTTT.

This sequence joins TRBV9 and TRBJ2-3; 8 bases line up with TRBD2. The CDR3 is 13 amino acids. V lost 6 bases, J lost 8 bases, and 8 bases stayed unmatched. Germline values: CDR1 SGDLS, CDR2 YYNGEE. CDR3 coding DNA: TGTGCCAGCAACCGCGGGGGGACCGGTACGCAGTATTTT. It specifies CASNRGGTGTQYF.

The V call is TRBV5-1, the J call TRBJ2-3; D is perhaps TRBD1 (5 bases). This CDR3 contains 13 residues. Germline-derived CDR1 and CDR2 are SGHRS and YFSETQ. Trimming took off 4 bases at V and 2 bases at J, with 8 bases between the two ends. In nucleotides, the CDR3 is TGCGCCAGCAGCCCAGGGCCCACAGATACGCAGTATTTT. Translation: CASSPGPTDTQYF. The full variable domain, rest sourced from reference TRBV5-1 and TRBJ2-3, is KAGVTQTPRYLIKTRGQQVTLSCSPISGHRSVSWYQQTPGQGLQFLFEYFSETQRNKGNFPGRFSGRQFSNSRSEMNVSTLELGDSALYLCASSPGPTDTQYFGPGTRLTVL.

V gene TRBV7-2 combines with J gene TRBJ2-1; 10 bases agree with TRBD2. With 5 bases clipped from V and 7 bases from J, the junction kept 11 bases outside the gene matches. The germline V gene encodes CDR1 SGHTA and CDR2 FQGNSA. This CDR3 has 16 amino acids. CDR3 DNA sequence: TGTGCCAGCAGCCTCAGAAGCGGGGGGGCTCAAAATGAGCAGTTCTTC. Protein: CASSLRSGGAQNEQFF.

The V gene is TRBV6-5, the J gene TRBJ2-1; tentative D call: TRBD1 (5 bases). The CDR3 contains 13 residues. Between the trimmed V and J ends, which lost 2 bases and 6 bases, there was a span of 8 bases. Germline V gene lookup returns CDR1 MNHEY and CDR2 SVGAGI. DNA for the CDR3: TGTGCCAGCAGTTACGCAAGGGGCAATGAGCAGTTCTTC. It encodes CASSYARGNEQFF.

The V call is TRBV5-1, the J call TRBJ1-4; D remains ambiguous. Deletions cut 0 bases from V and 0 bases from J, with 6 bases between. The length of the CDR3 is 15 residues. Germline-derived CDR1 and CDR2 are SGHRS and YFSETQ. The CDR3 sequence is CASSLEGTTNEKLFF. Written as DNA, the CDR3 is TGCGCCAGCAGCTTGGAAGGAACAACTAATGAAAAACTGTTTTTT.

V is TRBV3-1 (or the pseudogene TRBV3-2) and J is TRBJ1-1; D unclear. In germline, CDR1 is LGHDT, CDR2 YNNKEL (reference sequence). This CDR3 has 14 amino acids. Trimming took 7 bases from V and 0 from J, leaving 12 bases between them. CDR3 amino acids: CASKALSLNTEAFF. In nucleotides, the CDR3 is TGTGCCAGCAAGGCACTAAGCTTGAACACTGAAGCTTTCTTT.

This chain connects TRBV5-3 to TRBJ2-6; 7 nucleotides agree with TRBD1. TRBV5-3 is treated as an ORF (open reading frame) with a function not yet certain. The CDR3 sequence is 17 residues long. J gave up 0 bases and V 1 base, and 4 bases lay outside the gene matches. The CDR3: CARSLTGASSGANVLTF. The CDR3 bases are TGTGCCAGAAGCTTGACAGGGGCGAGCTCTGGGGCCAACGTCCTGACTTTC.

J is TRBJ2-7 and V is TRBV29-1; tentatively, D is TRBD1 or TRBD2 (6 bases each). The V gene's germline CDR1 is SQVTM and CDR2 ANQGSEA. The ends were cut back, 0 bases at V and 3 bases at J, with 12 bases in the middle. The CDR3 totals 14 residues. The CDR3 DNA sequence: TGCAGCGTTGAAGAGGTGGGGGGCCTCTACGAGCAGTACTTC. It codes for CSVEEVGGLYEQYF.

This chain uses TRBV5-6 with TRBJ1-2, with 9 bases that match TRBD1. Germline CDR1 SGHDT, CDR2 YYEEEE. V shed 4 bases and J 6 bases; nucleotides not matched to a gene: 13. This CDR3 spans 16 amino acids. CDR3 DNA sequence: TGTGCCAGCAGCCCCCGGGACAGGGCTCTCGTCAATGGCTACACCTTC. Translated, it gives CASSPRDRALVNGYTF.

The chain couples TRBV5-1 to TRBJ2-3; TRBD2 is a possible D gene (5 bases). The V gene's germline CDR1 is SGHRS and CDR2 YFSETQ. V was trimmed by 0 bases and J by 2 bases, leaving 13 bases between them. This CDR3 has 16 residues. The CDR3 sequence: CASSLGAGRDTDTQYF. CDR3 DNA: TGCGCCAGCAGCTTGGGTGCGGGCCGGGACACAGATACGCAGTATTTT.

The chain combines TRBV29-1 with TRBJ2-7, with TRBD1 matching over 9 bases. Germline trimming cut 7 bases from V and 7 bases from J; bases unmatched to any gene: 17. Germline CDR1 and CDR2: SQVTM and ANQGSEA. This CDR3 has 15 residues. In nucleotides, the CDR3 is TGCAGCGCGACCTATTCCGGGACAGGGAAAAGGGAGCAGTACTTC. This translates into CSATYSGTGKREQYF.

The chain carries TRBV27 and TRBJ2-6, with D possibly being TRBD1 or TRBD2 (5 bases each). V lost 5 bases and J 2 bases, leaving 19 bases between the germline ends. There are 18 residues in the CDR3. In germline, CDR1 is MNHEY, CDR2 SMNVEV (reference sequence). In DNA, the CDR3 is TGTGCCAGCAGTCCACCCGGGACGAACACACCTGGGGCCAACGTCCTGACTTTC. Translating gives CASSPPGTNTPGANVLTF.

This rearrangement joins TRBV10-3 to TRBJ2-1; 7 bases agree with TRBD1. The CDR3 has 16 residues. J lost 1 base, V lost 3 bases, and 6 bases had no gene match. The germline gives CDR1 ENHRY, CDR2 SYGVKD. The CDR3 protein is CAISEKGASSYNEQFF. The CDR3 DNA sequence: TGTGCCATCAGTGAAAAGGGGGCGTCGTCCTACAATGAGCAGTTCTTC.

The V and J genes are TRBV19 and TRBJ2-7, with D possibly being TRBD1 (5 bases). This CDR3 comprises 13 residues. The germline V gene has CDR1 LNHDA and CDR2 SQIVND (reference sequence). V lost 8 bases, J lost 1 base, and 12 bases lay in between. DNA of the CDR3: TGTGCCAGTTCCAGGGAATCGTCCTACGAGCAGTACTTC. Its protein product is CASSRESSYEQYF.

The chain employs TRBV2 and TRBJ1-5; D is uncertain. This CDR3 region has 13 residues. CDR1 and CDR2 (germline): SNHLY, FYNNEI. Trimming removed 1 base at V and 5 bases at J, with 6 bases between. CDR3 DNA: TGTGCCAGCAGTGAAGGGACCCATCAGCCCCAGCATTTT. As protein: CASSEGTHQPQHF.

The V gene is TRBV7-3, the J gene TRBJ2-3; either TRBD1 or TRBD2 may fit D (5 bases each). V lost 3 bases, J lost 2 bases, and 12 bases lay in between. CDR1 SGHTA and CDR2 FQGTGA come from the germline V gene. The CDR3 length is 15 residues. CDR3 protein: CASSFRGQDTDTQYF. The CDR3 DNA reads TGTGCCAGCAGCTTCCGGGGCCAAGACACAGATACGCAGTATTTT.

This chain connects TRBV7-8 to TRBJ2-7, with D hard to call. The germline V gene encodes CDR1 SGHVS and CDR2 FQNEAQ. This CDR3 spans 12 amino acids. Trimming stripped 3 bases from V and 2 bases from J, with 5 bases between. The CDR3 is CASSFQTYEQYF. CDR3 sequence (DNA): TGTGCCAGCAGCTTCCAGACCTACGAGCAGTACTTC.

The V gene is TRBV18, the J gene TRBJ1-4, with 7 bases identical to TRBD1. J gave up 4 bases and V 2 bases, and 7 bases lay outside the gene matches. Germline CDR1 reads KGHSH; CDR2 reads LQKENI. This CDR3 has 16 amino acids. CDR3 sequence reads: CASSPFGTDFNEKLFF. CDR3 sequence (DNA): TGTGCCAGCTCACCATTTGGGACAGACTTTAATGAAAAACTGTTTTTT. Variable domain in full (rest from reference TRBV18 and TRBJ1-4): NAGVMQNPRHLVRRRGQEARLRCSPMKGHSHVYWYRQLPEEGLKFMVYLQKENIIDESGMPKERFSAEFPKEGPSILRIQQVVRGDSAAYFCASSPFGTDFNEKLFFGSGTQLSVL.

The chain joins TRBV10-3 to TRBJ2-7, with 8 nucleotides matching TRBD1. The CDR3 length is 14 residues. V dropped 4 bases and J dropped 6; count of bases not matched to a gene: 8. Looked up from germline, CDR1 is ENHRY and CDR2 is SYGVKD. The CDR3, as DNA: TGTGCCATCAGTGGGACAGGGAGAGGGTTCGAGCAGTACTTC. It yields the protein CAISGTGRGFEQYF.

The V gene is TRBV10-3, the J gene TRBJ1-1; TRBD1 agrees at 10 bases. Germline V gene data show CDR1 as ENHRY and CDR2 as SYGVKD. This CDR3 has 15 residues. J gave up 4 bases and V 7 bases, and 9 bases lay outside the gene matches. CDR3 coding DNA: TGTGCCATCACCCGGGACAGGGGAACGTTCACTGAAGCTTTCTTT. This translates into CAITRDRGTFTEAFF.

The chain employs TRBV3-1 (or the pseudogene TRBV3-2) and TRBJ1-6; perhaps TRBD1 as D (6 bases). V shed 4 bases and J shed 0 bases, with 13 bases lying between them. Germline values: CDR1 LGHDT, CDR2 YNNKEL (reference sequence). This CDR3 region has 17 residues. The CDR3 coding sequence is TGTGCCAGCAGCCTCCGGGACACCAGCTCCTATAATTCACCCCTCCACTTT. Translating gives CASSLRDTSSYNSPLHF.

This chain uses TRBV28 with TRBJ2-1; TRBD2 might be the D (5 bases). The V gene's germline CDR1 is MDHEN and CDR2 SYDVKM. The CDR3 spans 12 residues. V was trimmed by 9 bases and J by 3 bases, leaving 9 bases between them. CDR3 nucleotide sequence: TGTGCCAGTACTAGGAACTACAATGAGCAGTTCTTC. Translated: CASTRNYNEQFF.

This chain's CDR3 is CASSLAGGLGEQFF. In DNA form, the CDR3 reads TGTGCCAGCAGTTTAGCGGGGGGGCTGGGTGAGCAGTTCTTC. The chain recombines TRBV9 with TRBJ2-1, with TRBD2 matching 11 bases. This CDR3 spans 14 amino acids. V trimming: 5 bases; J trimming: 9 bases; junction bases outside the gene matches: 7. Germline V gene data show CDR1 as SGDLS and CDR2 as YYNGEE.

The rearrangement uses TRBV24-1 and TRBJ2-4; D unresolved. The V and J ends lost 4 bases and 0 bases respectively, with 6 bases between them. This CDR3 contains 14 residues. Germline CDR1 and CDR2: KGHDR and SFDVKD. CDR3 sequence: CATSDGLAKNIQYF. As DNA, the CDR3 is TGTGCCACCAGTGACGGCCTAGCCAAAAACATTCAGTACTTC.